These 12 T cell receptor beta chains share one sample of origin, sequenced in a study of blood T cell repertoires in COVID-19 (dated by TCRdb to 2020 to 2021). The library was generated by the immunoSEQ multiplex PCR assay. TCRdb took this table from immuneACCESS and kept in-frame rearrangements with V and J called. Such tables lack part of the clones; where checked against another copy, unresolved V genes explain under half of the gap, and the rest is unexplained. This sample holds 40,000 to 55,000 clones; more than 65% were observed only once. The leading ten clones occupy less than 8% of the sample. Sequencing used peripheral blood. The receptors come from a human donor in a cohort sampled during active COVID-19.

This rearrangement joins TRBV21-1 to TRBJ1-3; the tabulated D call, TRBD1, remains unverified against the DNA. TRBV21-1 is a pseudogene segment. This CDR3 has 15 residues. CDR3 nucleotides: TGTGCCAGCAGTTCCCAATTCAGCTCTGGAAACACCATATATTTT. The encoded protein is CASSSQFSSGNTIYF.

CDR3 region: CAWSVRSGGEAFF. The CDR3 DNA is TGTGCCTGGAGTGTACGGTCGGGGGGTGAAGCTTTCTTT. The J gene is TRBJ1-1, the V gene TRBV30; perhaps TRBD1 as D (5 bases). V was pared by 0 bases and J by 7 bases, with 12 bases between. The germline CDR1 and CDR2 sequences are GTSNPN and SVGIG (reference sequence). The CDR3 totals 13 residues.

This clone was observed a single time. The chain uses TRBV10-3 and TRBJ1-1; D not resolved. V lost 0 bases and J lost 3, with 8 bases in between. Per germline, CDR1 ENHRY and CDR2 SYGVKD. The CDR3 has 14 amino acids. The CDR3 DNA sequence: TGTGCCATCAGTGAGTCGGCGGGGTACACTGAAGCTTTCTTT. Amino acid sequence: CAISESAGYTEAFF.

This chain joins TRBV14 and TRBJ2-3, with TRBD2 identical over 14 bases. Germline V gene lookup returns CDR1 SGHDN and CDR2 FVKESK. This CDR3 region has 17 residues. Trimming took 5 bases from V and 2 from J; bases not matched to a gene: 6. Here the CDR3 reads CASSDPGLAGVTDTQYF. In DNA, the CDR3 is TGTGCCAGCAGCGACCCGGGACTAGCGGGAGTCACAGATACGCAGTATTTT.

The chain has TRBV4-1 and TRBJ2-1; TRBD2 matches 12 bases. V lost 0 bases and J lost 7; bases outside the gene matches: 4. CDR3 length: 16 residues. Germline loops: CDR1 MGHRA, CDR2 YSYEKL. The CDR3 sequence is CASSQERLAGVNEQFF. In nucleotides, the CDR3 is TGCGCCAGCAGCCAAGAGCGACTAGCGGGAGTTAATGAGCAGTTCTTC.

In this sample, this clone turned up a few times. The chain employs TRBV5-1 and TRBJ1-1; D is unclear. The CDR3 length is 15 residues. CDR1 is SGHRS and CDR2 is YFSETQ in the germline V gene. The V gene lost 0 bases and the J gene lost 5 bases, with 14 bases spanning the gap. The CDR3 DNA reads as TGCGCCAGCAGCTTGGCGCCGGGGATTGTAACTGAAGCTTTCTTT. This sequence encodes CASSLAPGIVTEAFF.

The chain carries TRBV2 and TRBJ2-5; TRBD2 matches 8 bases. From germline, CDR1 is SNHLY and CDR2 FYNNEI. The J segment lost 5 bases and the V segment lost 2 bases, leaving 4 bases of the junction unmatched. The CDR3 has 14 residues. Here the CDR3 DNA reads TGTGCCAGCAGTGAATATGCTAGCGGGGAGACCCAGTACTTC. Translated: CASSEYASGETQYF. Full variable domain (outside the CDR3, taken from reference TRBV2 and TRBJ2-5): EPEVTQTPSHQVTQMGQEVILRCVPISNHLYFYWYRQILGQKVEFLVSFYNNEISEKSEIFDDQFSVERPDGSNFTLKIRSTKLEDSAMYFCASSEYASGETQYFGPGTRLLVL.

This clone was found once. The chain has TRBV7-6 and TRBJ2-1; tentatively, D is TRBD1 (5 bases). Per the germline V gene, CDR1 is SGHVS and CDR2 is FNYEAQ. CDR3 size: 16 residues. Deletions cut 2 bases from V and 3 bases from J, with 14 bases between. As DNA, the CDR3 is TGTGCCAGCAGCTTACGTGGACAAGGGGACTACAATGAGCAGTTCTTC. This codes for CASSLRGQGDYNEQFF.

This chain links TRBV11-2 with TRBJ2-5, with 8 positions matching TRBD1. V lost 5 bases and J lost 4; bases outside the gene matches: 9. The CDR3 runs 15 residues. Germline V gene lookup returns CDR1 SGHAT and CDR2 FQNNGV. The CDR3 nucleotides are TGTGCCAGCAGCACTCGACAGGGGTCCGTAGAGACCCAGTACTTC. Amino acid sequence: CASSTRQGSVETQYF.

The chain combines TRBV27 with TRBJ2-7; TRBD1 matches at 10 bases. CDR3 length equals 15 residues. Germline CDR1 and CDR2: MNHEY and SMNVEV (reference sequence). Unmatched junction bases numbered 8, after V lost 5 bases and J lost 4 bases. CDR3 amino acids: CASSTRQGAWYEQYF. The CDR3 bases are TGTGCCAGCAGTACCCGACAGGGGGCTTGGTACGAGCAGTACTTC.

This chain joins TRBV7-2 and TRBJ2-3; 9 bases align to TRBD2. This CDR3 comprises 17 residues. V lost 3 bases to trimming and J lost 3 bases; unmatched junction nucleotides: 10. CDR1 and CDR2 from the germline V gene are SGHTA and FQGNSA. The CDR3 nucleotides read TGTGCCAGCAGCTTCCTCGGTGCGGGAGGGATAACAGATACGCAGTATTTT. Its translation is CASSFLGAGGITDTQYF.

The chain couples TRBV28 to TRBJ2-1, with 10 bases identical to TRBD2. In germline, CDR1 is MDHEN, CDR2 SYDVKM. The CDR3 is 16 amino acids. With V trimmed by 7 bases and J by 0 bases, 6 bases remained unmatched. The CDR3 sequence: CASIPGLAVSYNEQFF. In DNA form, the CDR3 reads TGTGCCAGCATCCCCGGACTAGCGGTCTCCTACAATGAGCAGTTCTTC.